The 5 T cell receptor beta chains below all came from one sample that was sequenced in a study of CD4+ T cells in melanoma. TCRdb's table, derived via immunoSEQ multiplex PCR, lists solely in-frame clones and lacks some. The data show roughly 10,000 clones, roughly 80% seen once. Sequences were obtained from cells from a culture (not recorded whether cultured in vitro). The source is a human donor with melanoma.

This clone was observed a handful of times. The chain combines TRBV19 with TRBJ1-2, with D unresolved. The V and J ends lost 5 bases and 0 bases respectively, with 10 bases between them. The CDR3 covers 14 residues. CDR1 is LNHDA and CDR2 is SQIVND in the germline V gene (reference sequence). The CDR3 is CASSEVIANYGYTF. As DNA, the CDR3 is TGTGCCAGTAGTGAAGTGATAGCTAACTATGGCTACACCTTC.

The chain employs TRBV19 and TRBJ1-2, with a weak D call TRBD1 (6 bases). The CDR3 runs to 14 residues. The germline V gene encodes CDR1 LNHDA and CDR2 SQIVND (reference sequence). V was trimmed by 5 bases and J by 5 bases, leaving 15 bases between them. CDR3 protein: CASSVWDQGYGYTF. As DNA, the CDR3 is TGTGCCAGTAGTGTGTGGGATCAGGGGTATGGCTACACCTTC. The entire variable domain, with the rest obtained from reference TRBV19 and TRBJ1-2, is as follows: DGGITQSPKYLFRKEGQNVTLSCEQNLNHDAMYWYRQDPGQGLRLIYYSQIVNDFQKGDIAEGYSVSREKKESFPLTVTSAQKNPTAFYLCASSVWDQGYGYTFGSGTRLTVV.

The gene calls are TRBV5-1 and TRBJ2-5, with a weak D call TRBD1 (7 bases). Germline values: CDR1 SGHRS, CDR2 YFSETQ. V dropped 2 bases and J dropped 5 bases, with 16 bases sitting between them. The CDR3 covers 15 residues. The DNA of the CDR3 is TGCGCCAGCAGCTTAAACAGGGGAGGTTCGGAGACCCAGTACTTC. Translated, it gives CASSLNRGGSETQYF. The full variable domain, completed using reference TRBV5-1 and TRBJ2-5, is KAGVTQTPRYLIKTRGQQVTLSCSPISGHRSVSWYQQTPGQGLQFLFEYFSETQRNKGNFPGRFSGRQFSNSRSEMNVSTLELGDSALYLCASSLNRGGSETQYFGPGTRLLVL.

The chain links TRBV5-1 to TRBJ2-5; D ambiguous. The CDR3 has 12 amino acids. V gave up 0 bases and J gave up 5 bases, with 5 bases separating them. Germline V CDR1 and CDR2: SGHRS, YFSETQ. The CDR3: CASSLAFETQYF. The CDR3 nucleotides read TGCGCCAGCAGCTTGGCTTTTGAGACCCAGTACTTC.

The chain carries TRBV11-2 and TRBJ2-7; D is unresolved. V lost 4 bases and J 2 bases, leaving 12 bases between the germline ends. This CDR3 region has 14 residues. The germline V gene has CDR1 SGHAT and CDR2 FQNNGV. CDR3 nucleotide sequence: TGTGCCAGCAGCTCGGACCTATTGGCCTACGAGCAGTACTTC. Its protein product is CASSSDLLAYEQYF.